This entry lists 13 T cell receptor beta chains sequenced from one sample in a study of response to subunit inactivated influenza vaccine. TCRdb re-derived calls from the RT-PCR reads in MiXCR, one entry per CDR3 protein. The table lists approximately 520,000 distinct CDR3 sequences, approximately 15% of them singletons. The sample here was CD4+ T cells sorted from PBMCs, taken less than 30 months after vaccination. The receptors were gathered from a man between 50 and 69 years old who received an inactivated influenza vaccine.

With respect to this clonotype: A read error may explain this, as a much larger clone is one base away. The chain links TRBV20-1 to TRBJ2-5; D gene ambiguous. V lost 0 bases and J lost 5, with 7 bases in between. This CDR3 spans 12 amino acids. Germline V gives CDR1 DFQATT, CDR2 SNEGSKA (reference sequence). CDR3 DNA: TGCAGTGCTAGAGATGGGTGGGAGACCCAGTACTTC. Translated, it gives CSARDGWETQYF.

The chain carries TRBV6-1 and TRBJ2-3; no clear D gene. The CDR3 is made up of 12 amino acids. Deletions cut 4 bases from V and 9 bases from J, with 11 bases between. Germline V gene sequence: CDR1 MNHNS, CDR2 SASEGT. In DNA form, the CDR3 reads TGTGCCAGCAGTGCCCTTAGGAAGACGCAGTATTTT. Translated, it gives CASSALRKTQYF.

In this sample, this clonotype turned up a few times. The J gene is TRBJ1-5, the V gene TRBV20-1; D not resolved. The CDR3 totals 14 residues. Germline V gene lookup returns CDR1 DFQATT and CDR2 SNEGSKA (reference sequence). The V and J ends lost 3 bases and 0 bases respectively, with 9 bases between them. The CDR3 nucleotides are TGCAGTGCTAGTATGACTGTTAGCAATCAGCCCCAGCATTTT. This sequence encodes CSASMTVSNQPQHF.

This clonotype was recorded many times. V gene TRBV7-6 combines with J gene TRBJ2-7, with TRBD1 matching 7 bases. The germline V gene has CDR1 SGHVS and CDR2 FNYEAQ. V lost 1 base to trimming and J lost 1 base; unmatched junction nucleotides: 1. CDR3 size: 14 residues. The CDR3 DNA follows: TGTGCCAGCAGCTTAGGCAGGGGGTCCTACGAGCAGTACTTC. The encoded protein is CASSLGRGSYEQYF. Drawing the rest from reference TRBV7-6 and TRBJ2-7, the complete variable domain is GAGVSQSPRYKVTKRGQDVALRCDPISGHVSLYWYRQALGQGPEFLTYFNYEAQQDKSGLPNDRFSAERPEGSISTLTIQRTEQRDSAMYRCASSLGRGSYEQYFGPGTRLTVT.

This clonotype showed up many times. Relative to the germline gene, one junction end is altered; a read error may explain this. The rearrangement links TRBV5-1 to TRBJ2-5, with TRBD2 matching over 8 bases. From germline, CDR1 is SGHRS and CDR2 YFSETQ. CDR3 size: 14 residues. In DNA form, the CDR3 reads TGTGCCAGCAGCTTAGTAGCGGGGAGAGAGACCCAGTACTTC. It yields the protein CASSLVAGRETQYF.

Only a few counts were recorded for this clonotype. The chain carries TRBV15 and TRBJ2-5; possible D gene TRBD1, 5 bases. Trimming took 2 bases from V and 3 from J, leaving 10 bases between them. This CDR3 region has 14 residues. The germline CDR1 and CDR2 sequences are LNHNV and YYDKDF (reference sequence). The DNA for the CDR3 is TGTGCCACCAGCAGATATGACAGTAAAGAGACCCAGTACTTC. Protein product: CATSRYDSKETQYF.

This clonotype appeared a few times. V gene TRBV9 combines with J gene TRBJ1-2; D gene unclear. V was cut by 4 bases and J by 5 bases, with 9 bases left in between. This CDR3 comprises 12 residues. Germline CDR1 and CDR2: SGDLS and YYNGEE. In DNA, the CDR3 is TGTGCCAGCAGCTCGGGAAAATATGGCTACACCTTC. This codes for CASSSGKYGYTF.

This clonotype was seen more than once but under ten times. The chain employs TRBV5-1 and TRBJ2-1; TRBD2 matches at 8 bases. V trimming: 2 bases; J trimming: 7 bases; junction bases outside the gene matches: 5. CDR1 is SGHRS and CDR2 is YFSETQ in the germline V gene. The CDR3 is made up of 14 amino acids. The CDR3 nucleotides read TGCGCCAGCAGCTTAGGCGGGAGGAAGAATGAGCAGTTCTTC. This gives the protein CASSLGGRKNEQFF. Variable domain in full (rest from reference TRBV5-1 and TRBJ2-1): KAGVTQTPRYLIKTRGQQVTLSCSPISGHRSVSWYQQTPGQGLQFLFEYFSETQRNKGNFPGRFSGRQFSNSRSEMNVSTLELGDSALYLCASSLGGRKNEQFFGPGTRLTVL.

Many counts were recorded for this clonotype. The chain employs TRBV20-1 and TRBJ2-1; 8 bases agree with TRBD2. This CDR3 spans 15 amino acids. After removal of 5 bases from V and 7 bases from J, the junction contained 13 bases not matched to a gene. The V gene's germline CDR1 is DFQATT and CDR2 SNEGSKA (reference sequence). The CDR3 nucleotides read TGCAGTGCTCCACCGGCAGCGGGAGTGATTAATGAGCAGTTCTTC. Translation: CSAPPAAGVINEQFF.

The genes are TRBV7-2 and TRBJ2-3; D unresolved. The CDR3 is 14 amino acids. Trimming stripped 2 bases from V and 6 bases from J, with 12 bases between. Germline lookup yields CDR1 SGHTA and CDR2 FQGNSA. CDR3 in DNA: TGTGCCAGCAGCTTACGGTTAGCACAGGATACGCAGTATTTT. It yields the protein CASSLRLAQDTQYF.

V usage is TRBV29-1 and J usage is TRBJ1-5; D remains unclear. This CDR3 contains 13 residues. V dropped 1 base and J dropped 0 bases, with 4 bases sitting between them. The V gene's germline CDR1 is SQVTM and CDR2 ANQGSEA. This CDR3 is CSVEGDSNQPQHF. The DNA for the CDR3 is TGCAGCGTTGAAGGAGATAGCAATCAGCCCCAGCATTTT.

The chain carries TRBV3-1 and TRBJ2-5; 9 nucleotides align to TRBD1. The V gene end was trimmed by 2 bases and the J gene end by 7 bases; junction bases not matched to a gene: 2. Germline V CDR1 and CDR2: LGHDT, YNNKEL (reference sequence). This CDR3 is built from 13 residues. CDR3 sequence reads: CASSQTDRGTQYF. CDR3 nucleotide sequence: TGTGCCAGCAGCCAAACGGACAGGGGGACCCAGTACTTC.

This clonotype turned up a few times. V usage is TRBV4-2 and J usage is TRBJ2-2; 9 nucleotides line up with TRBD1. With 3 bases clipped from V and 4 bases from J, the junction kept 9 bases outside the gene matches. This CDR3 has 17 amino acids. Looked up from germline, CDR1 is LGHNA and CDR2 is YNFKEQ. The CDR3 sequence is CASSHPPGQGSTGELFF. The CDR3, as DNA: TGTGCCAGCAGCCATCCTCCGGGACAGGGCAGCACCGGGGAGCTGTTTTTT.